This T cell receptor beta chain originates from a study of a mutant IDH1 vaccine in newly diagnosed glioma. Study observations and caveats: Of the patients, 80% to 95% had vaccine-induced immune responses.

The time point denotes: week 5, during vaccination. With topical imiquimod, each dose of the vaccine consisted of 300 ug of mutant IDH1 20-mer peptide. The germline gives CDR1 SGHAT, CDR2 FQNNGV. The CDR3 is 13 amino acids. V was pared by 4 bases and J by 3 bases, with 10 bases between. Turning to this clone: The antigen remains undetermined.

Some clones are missing from TCRdb's copy, which holds only in-frame ones; the method was immunoSEQ multiplex PCR. The data contain almost 30,000 clones, roughly 87% of them singletons. The origin of this receptor is a woman in her forties with glioma. Some clones in this sample may be carry-over from other donors' samples. Sequences were derived from peripheral blood mononuclear cells (PBMCs), sampled from a glioma patient whose treatment included an IDH1 peptide vaccine. V gene TRBV11-2 combines with J gene TRBJ2-7; D might be TRBD2 (5 bases). CDR3 in amino acids: CASSSGDYYEQYF. The CDR3, as DNA: TGTGCCAGCAGCTCCGGGGATTACTACGAGCAGTACTTC.